Below are 23 T cell receptor beta chains sequenced from a single sample in a study of vaccination and CD4 T cells after COVID-19. These receptors lack a known antigen. CD4+ T cells that had been cultured provided DNA sequenced with the Oncomine TCR Beta short-read assay. In TCRdb, the PCR reads were re-called with MiXCR into one record per CDR3 protein. The repertoire consists of about 7,300 distinct CDR3 sequences, with about 71% occurring once and the leading ten covering 30% to 40%. Sample treatment: approximately nine-day PBMC culture with coronavirus spike peptide pools or control peptides (ViraFEST assay). Gathered ahead of the COVID-19 pandemic (2011-2018) were the CD4+ T cells of the unexposed donor. The sequenced sample consisted of CD4+ T cells from blood, cultured in vitro. The receptors come from a human donor in good health.

The chain carries TRBV12-3 or TRBV12-4 and TRBJ1-5; D is uncertain. Trimming stripped 3 bases from V and 6 bases from J, with 9 bases between. The CDR3 totals 13 residues. The CDR3 sequence: CASSFYWGQPQHF. CDR3 sequence (DNA): TGTGCCAGCAGTTTCTACTGGGGTCAGCCCCAGCATTTT.

The CDR3 DNA is TGTGCCAGCAGTGCGACAGACAATGAGCAGTTCTTC. Its translation is CASSATDNEQFF. The rearrangement joins TRBV6-1 to TRBJ2-1, with D maybe TRBD1 (5 bases). The ends were cut back, 4 bases at V and 5 bases at J, with 6 bases in the middle. Germline CDR1 MNHNS, CDR2 SASEGT. The CDR3 is 12 residues long.

The chain uses TRBV2 and TRBJ1-1; 8 positions match TRBD1. This CDR3 is built from 13 residues. Per the germline V gene, CDR1 is SNHLY and CDR2 is FYNNEI. With 5 bases clipped from V and 7 bases from J, the junction kept 6 bases outside the gene matches. DNA of the CDR3: TGTGCCAGCAGTTTTTACGGACAGGGTGAAGCTTTCTTT. It translates to CASSFYGQGEAFF.

The V and J genes are TRBV2 and TRBJ2-3; 9 positions match TRBD1. The CDR3 covers 15 residues. J was trimmed by 3 bases and V by 2 bases; bases with no gene match: 3. The V gene's germline CDR1 is SNHLY and CDR2 FYNNEI. The CDR3 DNA reads as TGTGCCAGCAGTGAAAGGGACAGGGCTACAGATACGCAGTATTTT. This sequence encodes CASSERDRATDTQYF.

The chain recombines TRBV27 with TRBJ1-1, with D possibly being TRBD1 (5 bases). Trimming took 0 bases from V and 3 from J, leaving 8 bases between them. This CDR3 has 14 residues. CDR1 is MNHEY and CDR2 is SMNVEV in the germline V gene (reference sequence). The CDR3 nucleotides read TGTGCCAGCAGTTTATCTCGGGGGGACACTGAAGCTTTCTTT. Protein sequence: CASSLSRGDTEAFF.

In nucleotides, the CDR3 is TGTGCCAGCAGTGAAGCGCTTCAGGGTGGCTACACCTTC. It encodes CASSEALQGGYTF. V is TRBV6-1 and J is TRBJ1-2, with D possibly TRBD1 on 5 matching bases. Germline CDR1 is MNHNS and CDR2 is SASEGT. V lost 0 bases to trimming and J lost 7 bases, with 9 bases between them. This CDR3 has 13 residues.

V gene TRBV9 combines with J gene TRBJ1-1, with 9 bases lining up with TRBD1. Trimming took 0 bases from V and 11 from J; bases not matched to a gene: 8. The CDR3 covers 14 residues. Germline V gene data show CDR1 as SGDLS and CDR2 as YYNGEE. The CDR3 reads CASSVASTGGEAFF. CDR3 bases: TGTGCCAGCAGCGTAGCTTCGACAGGGGGAGAGGCTTTCTTT.

This rearrangement joins TRBV27 to TRBJ2-5; possibly TRBD1 for D (6 bases). This CDR3 comprises 13 residues. Germline CDR1 reads MNHEY; CDR2 reads SMNVEV (reference sequence). Trimming took off 5 bases at V and 3 bases at J, with 10 bases between the two ends. DNA for the CDR3: TGTGCCAGCAGTAACTACAGGGAAGAGACCCAGTACTTC. This sequence encodes CASSNYREETQYF.

V gene TRBV20-1 combines with J gene TRBJ2-1; D is perhaps TRBD2 (6 bases). Trimming stripped 7 bases from V and 6 bases from J, with 16 bases between. Germline CDR1 DFQATT, CDR2 SNEGSKA (reference sequence). The CDR3 length is 13 residues. The CDR3 loop reads CSVVRPGSNEQFF. The DNA of the CDR3 is TGCAGTGTTGTAAGACCCGGGAGCAATGAGCAGTTCTTC.

The CDR3 loop is CSARRLSVASGSLGVYEQYF. CDR3 sequence (DNA): TGCAGTGCTAGACGCCTCTCGGTGGCTAGCGGGAGTCTCGGGGTGTACGAGCAGTACTTC. The J gene is TRBJ2-7, the V gene TRBV20-1, with 10 bases aligning to TRBD2. Per the germline V gene, CDR1 is DFQATT and CDR2 is SNEGSKA (reference sequence). V trimming: 2 bases; J trimming: 4 bases; junction bases outside the gene matches: 23. The CDR3 length is 20 residues.

V is TRBV6-1 and J is TRBJ2-2; D gene ambiguous. The CDR3 extends over 14 amino acids. From germline, CDR1 is MNHNS and CDR2 SASEGT. V dropped 7 bases and J dropped 4 bases, with 13 bases sitting between them. The chain's CDR3 is CASNVEQSTGELFF. The DNA of the CDR3 is TGTGCCAGCAACGTAGAGCAAAGCACCGGGGAGCTGTTTTTT.

This rearrangement joins TRBV7-2 to TRBJ2-7, with 7 bases identical to TRBD2. The CDR3 sequence is 14 residues long. Germline CDR1 reads SGHTA; CDR2 reads FQGNSA. J gave up 7 bases and V 3 bases, and 9 bases lay outside the gene matches. CDR3 bases: TGTGCCAGCAGCTTGGGGGGGGAAATGTGGGAGCAGTACTTC. Its protein is CASSLGGEMWEQYF.

The chain uses TRBV21-1 and TRBJ2-7; no DNA check was done on the table's D call, TRBD1. TRBV21-1 is a documented pseudogene. This CDR3 contains 14 residues. In DNA, the CDR3 is TGTGCCAGCAGCAAAGAAGGACACTACTACGAGCAGTACTTC. Its translation: CASSKEGHYYEQYF.

This clonotype has just one count. V usage is TRBV7-2 and J usage is TRBJ1-3; tentative D call: TRBD1 (6 bases). Germline CDR1 is SGHTA and CDR2 is FQGNSA. V was clipped by 1 base and J by 1 base, with 17 bases between them. The CDR3 has 18 amino acids. The CDR3 spells CASSLGVRGAPSGNTIYF. The CDR3 nucleotides read TGTGCCAGCAGCTTAGGGGTCAGGGGCGCCCCTTCTGGAAACACCATATATTTT.

This sequence joins TRBV19 and TRBJ2-1; 12 bases agree with TRBD2. The ends lost 7 bases at V and 4 bases at J; junction bases unmatched: 14. CDR1 is LNHDA and CDR2 is SQIVND in the germline V gene (reference sequence). The CDR3 covers 18 residues. For the CDR3, the DNA is TGTGCCAGTAACCCTGGACTAGCGGGGTGGGCGCCATACAATGAGCAGTTCTTC. Translation gives CASNPGLAGWAPYNEQFF.

V gene TRBV15 combines with J gene TRBJ1-2; 8 nucleotides agree with TRBD1. The junction had 2 bases not matched to a gene; V was cut back by 3 bases and J by 2 bases. From germline, CDR1 is LNHNV and CDR2 YYDKDF (reference sequence). This CDR3 is built from 14 residues. The CDR3: CATSSRTGNYGYTF. In DNA form, the CDR3 reads TGTGCCACCAGCAGTCGGACAGGGAACTATGGCTACACCTTC.

The chain joins TRBV5-4 to TRBJ1-2, with TRBD1 matching over 8 bases. Germline values: CDR1 SGHNT, CDR2 YYREEE (reference sequence). The length of the CDR3 is 14 residues. J gave up 8 bases and V 2 bases, and 8 bases lay outside the gene matches. The DNA for the CDR3 is TGTGCCAGCAGCTTATCAGGGGGCCTCGACGGCTACACCTTC. Translation gives CASSLSGGLDGYTF.

This chain uses TRBV6-1 with TRBJ2-7; 10 bases align to TRBD2. The CDR3 is made up of 13 amino acids. Germline V lookup: CDR1 MNHNS, CDR2 SASEGT. V shed 8 bases and J 3 bases; nucleotides not matched to a gene: 4. CDR3 sequence (DNA): TGTGCCAGCGCAGGACTAGCGGACTACGAGCAGTACTTC. As protein: CASAGLADYEQYF.

This sequence joins TRBV11-2 and TRBJ1-1; D is unresolved. The V and J ends lost 3 bases and 5 bases respectively, with 7 bases between them. The CDR3 runs to 12 residues. Germline values: CDR1 SGHAT, CDR2 FQNNGV. The CDR3 DNA sequence: TGTGCCAGCAGCTTCCCGGGGACTGAAGCTTTCTTT. The encoded protein is CASSFPGTEAFF.

The V call is TRBV6-1, the J call TRBJ1-5; possibly TRBD1 for D (5 bases). The ends were cut back, 3 bases at V and 2 bases at J, with 11 bases in the middle. CDR1 and CDR2 (germline): MNHNS, SASEGT. The CDR3 consists of 15 residues. The DNA of the CDR3 is TGTGCCAGCAGTGACAGGGATGTAGGCAATCAGCCCCAGCATTTT. This encodes CASSDRDVGNQPQHF.

V usage is TRBV7-9 and J usage is TRBJ1-4, with D perhaps TRBD1 (5 bases). This CDR3 is built from 14 residues. Germline V CDR1 and CDR2: SEHNR, FQNEAQ (reference sequence). V shed 2 bases and J shed 7 bases, with 11 bases lying between them. CDR3 amino acids: CASSLSTVGEKLFF. As DNA, the CDR3 is TGTGCCAGCAGCTTATCGACAGTGGGTGAAAAACTGTTTTTT.

In regard to this clonotype: The junction and the germline gene differ at one end; a read error may be behind it. The V and J genes are TRBV12-3 or TRBV12-4 and TRBJ2-7, with TRBD2 identical over 7 bases. CDR3 size: 10 residues. CDR3 DNA sequence: TGTGCCAGCAGTTTAGTGGGACTAACTTTC. As protein: CASSLVGLTF.

The chain couples TRBV6-1 to TRBJ1-1; 7 positions match TRBD1. V shed 5 bases, J shed 5 bases, and the junction held 11 bases outside the gene matches. Germline CDR1 is MNHNS and CDR2 is SASEGT. CDR3 length equals 15 residues. CDR3 in DNA: TGTGCCAGCAGTCGATCAACAGGGGTTAAGACTGAAGCTTTCTTT. Its protein product is CASSRSTGVKTEAFF.